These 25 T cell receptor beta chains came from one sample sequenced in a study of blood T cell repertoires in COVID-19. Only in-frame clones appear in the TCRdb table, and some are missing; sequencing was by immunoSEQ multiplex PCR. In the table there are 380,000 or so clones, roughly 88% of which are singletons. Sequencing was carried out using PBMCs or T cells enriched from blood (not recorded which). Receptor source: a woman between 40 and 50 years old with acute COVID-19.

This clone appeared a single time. The CDR3: CASFSTEAFF. The DNA for the CDR3 is TGTGCCAGTTTCTCCACTGAAGCTTTCTTT. The chain joins TRBV6-5 to TRBJ1-1, with D hard to call. V dropped 9 bases and J dropped 4 bases, with 6 bases sitting between them. Looked up from germline, CDR1 is MNHEY and CDR2 is SVGAGI. The CDR3 extends over 10 amino acids.

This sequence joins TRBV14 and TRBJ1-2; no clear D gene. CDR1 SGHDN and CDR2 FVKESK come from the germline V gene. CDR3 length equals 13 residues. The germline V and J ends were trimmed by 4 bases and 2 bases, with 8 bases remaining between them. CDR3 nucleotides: TGTGCCAGCAGCCCACATCCCAACTATGGCTACACCTTC. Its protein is CASSPHPNYGYTF.

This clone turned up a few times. The CDR3 DNA is TGTGCCAGCAGCCCCGCCAACCCAGGGAAGGCTTTCTTT. Translating it yields CASSPANPGKAFF. The chain recombines TRBV12-3 or TRBV12-4 with TRBJ1-1, with TRBD1 as a possible D gene (5 bases). The CDR3 runs to 13 residues. The V and J ends lost 6 bases and 11 bases respectively, with 19 bases between them.

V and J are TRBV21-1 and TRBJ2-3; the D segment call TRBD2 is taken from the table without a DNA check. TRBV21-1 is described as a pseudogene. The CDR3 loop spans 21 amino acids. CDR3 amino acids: CASSGPGTSGGTEDALDTQYF. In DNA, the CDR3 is TGTGCCAGCAGCGGTCCCGGGACTAGCGGGGGCACAGAGGACGCATTGGATACGCAGTATTTT.

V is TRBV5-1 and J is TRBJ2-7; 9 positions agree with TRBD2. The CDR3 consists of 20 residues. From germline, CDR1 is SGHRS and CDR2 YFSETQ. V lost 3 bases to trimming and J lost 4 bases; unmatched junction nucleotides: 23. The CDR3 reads CASSSTGTSKSRDLLYEQYF. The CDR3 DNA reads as TGCGCCAGCAGCTCCACCGGGACTAGCAAATCCCGTGACCTGTTATACGAGCAGTACTTC.

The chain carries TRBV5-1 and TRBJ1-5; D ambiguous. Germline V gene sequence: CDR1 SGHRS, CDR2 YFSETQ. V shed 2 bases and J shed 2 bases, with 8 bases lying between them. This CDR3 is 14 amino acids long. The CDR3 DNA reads TGCGCCAGCAGCTTAGGAACAGGCAATCAGCCCCAGCATTTT. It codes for CASSLGTGNQPQHF.

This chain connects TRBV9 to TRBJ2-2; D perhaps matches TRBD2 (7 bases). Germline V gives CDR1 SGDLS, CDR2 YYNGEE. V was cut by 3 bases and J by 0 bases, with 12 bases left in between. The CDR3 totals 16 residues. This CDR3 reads CASSARGAANTGELFF. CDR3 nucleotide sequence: TGTGCCAGCAGCGCCCGGGGGGCAGCGAACACCGGGGAGCTGTTTTTT.

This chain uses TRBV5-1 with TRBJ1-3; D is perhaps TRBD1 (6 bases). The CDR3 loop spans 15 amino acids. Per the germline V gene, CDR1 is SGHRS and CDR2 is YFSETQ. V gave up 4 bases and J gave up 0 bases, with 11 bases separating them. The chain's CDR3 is CASSATGTSGNTIYF. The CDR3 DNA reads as TGCGCCAGCAGCGCTACAGGGACCTCTGGAAACACCATATATTTT.

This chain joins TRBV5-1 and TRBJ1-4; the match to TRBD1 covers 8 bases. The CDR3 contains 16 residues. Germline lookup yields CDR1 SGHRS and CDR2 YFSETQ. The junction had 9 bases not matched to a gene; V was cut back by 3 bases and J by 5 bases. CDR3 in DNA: TGCGCCAGCAGCTCAGGGACAGGAACTCTCAATGAAAAACTGTTTTTT. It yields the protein CASSSGTGTLNEKLFF.

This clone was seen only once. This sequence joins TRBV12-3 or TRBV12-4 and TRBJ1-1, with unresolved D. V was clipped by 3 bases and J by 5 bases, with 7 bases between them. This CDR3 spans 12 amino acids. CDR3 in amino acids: CASSLRVTEAFF. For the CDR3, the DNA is TGTGCCAGCAGTTTGAGGGTTACTGAAGCTTTCTTT.

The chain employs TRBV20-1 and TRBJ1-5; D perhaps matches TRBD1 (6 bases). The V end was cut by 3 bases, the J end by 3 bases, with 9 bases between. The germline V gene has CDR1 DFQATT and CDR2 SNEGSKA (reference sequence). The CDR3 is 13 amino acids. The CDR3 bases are TGCAGTGCTAGTGGACAGTTCAATCAGCCCCAGCATTTT. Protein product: CSASGQFNQPQHF.

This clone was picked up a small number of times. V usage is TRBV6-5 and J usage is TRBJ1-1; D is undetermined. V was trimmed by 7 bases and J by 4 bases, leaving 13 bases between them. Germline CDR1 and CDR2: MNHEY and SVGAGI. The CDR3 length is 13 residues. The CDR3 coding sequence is TGTGCCAGCACCGCACGGGAGGGCACTGAAGCTTTCTTT. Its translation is CASTAREGTEAFF.

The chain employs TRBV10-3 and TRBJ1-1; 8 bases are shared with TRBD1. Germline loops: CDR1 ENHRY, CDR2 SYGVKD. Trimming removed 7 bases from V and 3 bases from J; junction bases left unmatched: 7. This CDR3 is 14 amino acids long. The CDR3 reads CAITGTGSYTEAFF. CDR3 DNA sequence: TGTGCCATCACCGGGACAGGATCCTACACTGAAGCTTTCTTT.

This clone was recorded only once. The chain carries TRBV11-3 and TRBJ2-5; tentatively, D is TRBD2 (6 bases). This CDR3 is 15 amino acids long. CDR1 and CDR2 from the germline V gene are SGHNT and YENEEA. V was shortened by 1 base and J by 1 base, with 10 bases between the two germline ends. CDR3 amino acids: CASSLVAGLQETQYF. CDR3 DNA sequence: TGTGCCAGCAGCTTAGTGGCGGGGCTCCAAGAGACCCAGTACTTC. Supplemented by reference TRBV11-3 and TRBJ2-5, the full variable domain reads EAGVVQSPRYKIIEKKQPVAFWCNPISGHNTLYWYLQNLGQGPELLIRYENEEAVDDSQLPKDRFSAERLKGVDSTLKIQPAELGDSAVYLCASSLVAGLQETQYFGPGTRLLVL.

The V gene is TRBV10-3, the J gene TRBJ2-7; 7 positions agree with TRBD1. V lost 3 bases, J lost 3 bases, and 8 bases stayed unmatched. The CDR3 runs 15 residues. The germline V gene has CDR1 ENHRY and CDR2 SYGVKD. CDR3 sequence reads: CAISELVGGGYEQYF. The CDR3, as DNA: TGTGCCATCAGTGAACTTGTAGGGGGCGGCTACGAGCAGTACTTC.

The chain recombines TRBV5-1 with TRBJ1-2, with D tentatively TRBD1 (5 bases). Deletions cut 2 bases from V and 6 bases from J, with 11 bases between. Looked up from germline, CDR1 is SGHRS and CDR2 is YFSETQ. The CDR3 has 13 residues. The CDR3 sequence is CASSFEGGDGYTF. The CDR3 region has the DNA TGCGCCAGCAGCTTTGAGGGAGGGGATGGCTACACCTTC.

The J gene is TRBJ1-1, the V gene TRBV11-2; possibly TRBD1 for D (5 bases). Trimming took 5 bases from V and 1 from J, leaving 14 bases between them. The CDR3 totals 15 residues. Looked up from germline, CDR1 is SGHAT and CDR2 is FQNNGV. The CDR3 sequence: CASSPYRGSNTEAFF. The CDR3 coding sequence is TGTGCCAGCAGCCCCTACCGGGGGTCGAACACTGAAGCTTTCTTT. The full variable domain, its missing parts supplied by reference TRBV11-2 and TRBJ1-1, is EAGVAQSPRYKIIEKRQSVAFWCNPISGHATLYWYQQILGQGPKLLIQFQNNGVVDDSQLPKDRFSAERLKGVDSTLKIQPAKLEDSAVYLCASSPYRGSNTEAFFGQGTRLTVV.

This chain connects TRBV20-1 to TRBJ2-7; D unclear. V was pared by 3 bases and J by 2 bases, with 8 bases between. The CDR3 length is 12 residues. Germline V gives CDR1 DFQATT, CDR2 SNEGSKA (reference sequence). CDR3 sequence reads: CSASASAYEQYF. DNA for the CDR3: TGCAGTGCTAGTGCCTCGGCCTACGAGCAGTACTTC.

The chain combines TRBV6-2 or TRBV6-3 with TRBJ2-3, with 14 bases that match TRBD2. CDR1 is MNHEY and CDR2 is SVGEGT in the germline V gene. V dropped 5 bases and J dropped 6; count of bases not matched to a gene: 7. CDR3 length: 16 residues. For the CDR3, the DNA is TGTGCCAGCAGTGATCGGACTAGCGGGGGGCGGGATACGCAGTATTTT. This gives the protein CASSDRTSGGRDTQYF.

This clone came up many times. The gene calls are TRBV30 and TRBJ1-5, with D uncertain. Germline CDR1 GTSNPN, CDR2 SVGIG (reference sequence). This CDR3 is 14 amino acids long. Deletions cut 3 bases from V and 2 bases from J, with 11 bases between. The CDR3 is CAWSQEDGNQPQHF. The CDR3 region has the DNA TGTGCCTGGAGCCAGGAAGATGGCAATCAGCCCCAGCATTTT.

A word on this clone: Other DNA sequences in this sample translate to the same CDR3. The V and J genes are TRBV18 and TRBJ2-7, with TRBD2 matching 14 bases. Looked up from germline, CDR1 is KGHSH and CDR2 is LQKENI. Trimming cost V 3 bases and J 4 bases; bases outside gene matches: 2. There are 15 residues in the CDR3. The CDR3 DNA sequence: TGTGCCAGCTCACCGACTAGCGGGGGGGGGTACGAGCAGTACTTC. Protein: CASSPTSGGGYEQYF.

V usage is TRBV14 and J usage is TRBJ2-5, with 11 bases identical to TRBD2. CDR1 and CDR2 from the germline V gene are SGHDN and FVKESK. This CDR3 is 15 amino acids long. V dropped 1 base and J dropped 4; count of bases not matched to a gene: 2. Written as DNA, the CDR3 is TGTGCCAGCAGCCAAGCACTAGCGGGGGCAGAGACCCAGTACTTC. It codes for CASSQALAGAETQYF.

The CDR3 reads CASSPQGWRGNQPQHF. CDR3 nucleotide sequence: TGTGCCAGCAGTCCCCAGGGGTGGCGAGGCAATCAGCCCCAGCATTTT. The V and J genes are TRBV27 and TRBJ1-5, with D maybe TRBD1 (6 bases). CDR3 length: 16 amino acids. CDR1 is MNHEY, CDR2 SMNVEV, per germline (reference sequence). V was trimmed by 5 bases and J by 2 bases, leaving 16 bases between them.

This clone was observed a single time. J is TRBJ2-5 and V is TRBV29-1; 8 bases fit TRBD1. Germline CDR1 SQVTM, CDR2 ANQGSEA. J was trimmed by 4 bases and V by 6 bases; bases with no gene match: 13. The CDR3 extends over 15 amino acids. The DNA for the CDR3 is TGCAGCGTAATTGGTATGACAGGGGCGGGAGAGACCCAGTACTTC. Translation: CSVIGMTGAGETQYF.

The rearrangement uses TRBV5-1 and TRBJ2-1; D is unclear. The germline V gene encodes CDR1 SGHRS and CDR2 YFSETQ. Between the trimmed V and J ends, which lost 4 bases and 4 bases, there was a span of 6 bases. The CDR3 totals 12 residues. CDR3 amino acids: CASSPEYNEQFF. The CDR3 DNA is TGCGCCAGCAGCCCCGAGTACAATGAGCAGTTCTTC.